The rows below give T cell receptor beta chains drawn from one sample of a study of beta chain features in type 1 diabetes. The assay was immunoSEQ multiplex PCR, and TCRdb's table has in-frame clones only and misses some. The sample includes roughly 140,000 clones, less than 9% of them seen just once. Sequenced input: central memory CD4+ T cells from blood. These receptors all come from a woman in her twenties or thirties in good health. Each CDR3 is given with its conserved first and last residue. The D gene is left open where the match is weak. Size tells how often a clone was seen (once, few, many) or the class of an expanded clone, and some rows leave it out.

>few|TRBV4-1|NA|TRBJ2-7
TGCGCCAGCAGCCAAGTGGGGGGGCCGACCTACGAGCAGTACTTC
CASSQVGGPTYEQYF
>NA|TRBV2|TRBD1|TRBJ2-1
TGTGCCAGCAAAAGGGGGCCAAACAATGAGCAGTTCTTC
CASKRGPNNEQFF
>NA|TRBV4-3|TRBD2|TRBJ2-3
TGCGCCAGCAGCCAAGCCGTAGCGGGAGGGGGCACAGATACGCAGTATTTT
CASSQAVAGGGTDTQYF
>few|TRBV15|NA|TRBJ1-3
TGTGCCACCAGCAGAGGCCCCCGATTGCGAGACTCTGGAAACACCATATATTTT
CATSRGPRLRDSGNTIYF
>many|TRBV7-9|NA|TRBJ1-2
TGTGCCAGCAGCTTCGGGCAGGGCTATGGCTACACCTTC
CASSFGQGYGYTF
>many|TRBV5-1|NA|TRBJ2-5
TGCGCCAGCAGCTTGGGAGACCAAGAGACCCAGTACTTC
CASSLGDQETQYF
>NA|TRBV2|NA|TRBJ2-1
TGTGCCAGCAGTGACAGCGAGCTTGTCTATGAGCAGTTCTTC
CASSDSELVYEQFF
>NA|TRBV13|TRBD1|TRBJ1-3
TGTGCCAGCAGCATTACCCACAGGGGACGGTCTGGAAACACCATATATTTT
CASSITHRGRSGNTIYF
>NA|TRBV5-1|NA|TRBJ2-1
TGCGCCAGCAGCTTGGGACTAGAAACAGTCGAGCAGTTCTTC
CASSLGLETVEQFF
>NA|TRBV6-6|NA|TRBJ1-1
TGTGCCAGCAGCACTCATAGTGAAGCTTTCTTT
CASSTHSEAFF
>NA|TRBV18|TRBD2|TRBJ2-7
TGTGCCAGCTCGCCTAGCGGGACTACCTACGAGCAGTACTTC
CASSPSGTTYEQYF
>NA|TRBV11-2|TRBD1|TRBJ1-2
TGTGCCAGCAGCCCCGGGACAGGGGGCTCTGGCTACACCTTC
CASSPGTGGSGYTF
>many|TRBV28|TRBD2|TRBJ2-7
TGTGCCAGCAATGTACTAGCGATACCCTACGAGCAGTACTTC
CASNVLAIPYEQYF
>NA|TRBV11-3|TRBD1|TRBJ2-7
TGTGCCAGCAGCCGGGACAGCAGCACCTACGAGCAGTACTTC
CASSRDSSTYEQYF
>few|TRBV29-1|TRBD2|TRBJ2-5
TGCAGCGCCCTTGCGGCGGGAGGGGAAGAGACCCAGTACTTC
CSALAAGGEETQYF